The 16 T cell receptor beta chains in this list originate from one sample, sequenced in a study of T cells after yellow fever vaccination. TCRdb used MiXCR to reprocess the 5' RACE reads, holding one entry per CDR3 protein. The data hold approximately 120,000 distinct CDR3 sequences, with 6.5% to 8% observed a single time. The specimen was CD4+ T cells sorted from PBMCs, collected 10 to 11 days after the first yellow fever vaccination. Source of these receptors: a man aged 18 to 29 who received the YFV17D yellow fever vaccine.

The chain carries TRBV18 and TRBJ1-2, with a possible D match to TRBD1 (5 bases). The CDR3 extends over 16 amino acids. V was pared by 5 bases and J by 0 bases, with 16 bases between. CDR1 KGHSH and CDR2 LQKENI come from the germline V gene. CDR3 amino acids: CASSSRRDGPNYGYTF. The CDR3, as DNA: TGTGCCAGCTCATCGCGCCGGGACGGACCTAACTATGGCTACACCTTC. The full variable domain, rest sourced from reference TRBV18 and TRBJ1-2, is NAGVMQNPRHLVRRRGQEARLRCSPMKGHSHVYWYRQLPEEGLKFMVYLQKENIIDESGMPKERFSAEFPKEGPSILRIQQVVRGDSAAYFCASSSRRDGPNYGYTFGSGTRLTVV.

This clonotype was seen ten or more times. The V gene is TRBV7-8, the J gene TRBJ1-2; 7 positions agree with TRBD1. The CDR3 has 13 amino acids. The germline V gene has CDR1 SGHVS and CDR2 FQNEAQ. V shed 5 bases and J 10 bases; nucleotides not matched to a gene: 10. CDR3 protein: CASSPGTDNTYTF. The CDR3, as DNA: TGTGCCAGCAGCCCCGGGACAGATAACACCTACACCTTC.

This clonotype was detected a few times. CDR3 bases: TGTGCCAGCAGCCAGGGTTTCGGTTCTGGGGCCAACGTCCTGACTTTC. As protein: CASSQGFGSGANVLTF. The chain links TRBV4-2 to TRBJ2-6; D gene ambiguous. The CDR3 is made up of 16 amino acids. CDR1 LGHNA and CDR2 YNFKEQ come from the germline V gene. V was pared by 3 bases and J by 1 base, with 10 bases between.

The sample holds many counts of this clonotype. The chain has TRBV11-2 and TRBJ2-3; 8 bases line up with TRBD2. CDR3 size: 15 residues. Germline values: CDR1 SGHAT, CDR2 FQNNGV. V lost 7 bases and J lost 4; bases outside the gene matches: 10. CDR3 in DNA: TGTGCCAGCACCCCTAGACTAGCGCGCCCAGATACGCAGTATTTT. Protein: CASTPRLARPDTQYF.

The chain recombines TRBV30 with TRBJ2-1, with D unresolved. In germline, CDR1 is GTSNPN, CDR2 SVGIG (reference sequence). The CDR3 sequence is 10 residues long. Trimming cost V 3 bases and J 5 bases, with 2 bases left between them. As DNA, the CDR3 is TGTGCCTGGAGGGACAATGAGCAGTTCTTC. Translating gives CAWRDNEQFF.

This clonotype has ten or more counts. V and J are TRBV2 and TRBJ1-3; a possible D gene is TRBD1 (6 bases). With 4 bases removed from V and 0 bases from J, the gap between germline ends came to 13 bases. CDR3 length: 16 amino acids. CDR1 SNHLY and CDR2 FYNNEI come from the germline V gene. The DNA of the CDR3 is TGTGCCAGCAGTGCGACAGGTCCGAGCTCTGGAAACACCATATATTTT. Residues: CASSATGPSSGNTIYF.

This clonotype was counted many times. This sequence joins TRBV19 and TRBJ2-1, with D tentatively TRBD2 (5 bases). The V gene's germline CDR1 is LNHDA and CDR2 SQIVND (reference sequence). The CDR3 consists of 12 residues. The V end was cut by 6 bases, the J end by 2 bases, with 5 bases between. The CDR3 DNA reads as TGTGCCAGTAGGGAGGCCTACAATGAGCAGTTCTTC. Encoded protein: CASREAYNEQFF.

The chain carries TRBV12-3 or TRBV12-4 and TRBJ2-1; the D gene is possibly TRBD2 (6 bases). Trimming pared 4 bases from V and 0 bases from J, leaving 13 bases between. The CDR3 extends over 16 amino acids. CDR3 nucleotides: TGTGCCAGCAGTTCAGGGACTCTGAGCTCCTACAATGAGCAGTTCTTC. As protein: CASSSGTLSSYNEQFF.

Many counts were recorded for this clonotype. The chain joins TRBV7-9 to TRBJ2-5; D unresolved. The V gene lost 1 base and the J gene lost 1 base, with 13 bases spanning the gap. The germline gives CDR1 SEHNR, CDR2 FQNEAQ (reference sequence). There are 16 residues in the CDR3. The CDR3: CASSLEGFNSQETQYF. Here the CDR3 DNA reads TGTGCCAGCAGCTTAGAGGGCTTCAACTCCCAAGAGACCCAGTACTTC.

This clonotype was detected many times. V and J are TRBV9 and TRBJ2-1; no reliable D call. There are 13 residues in the CDR3. Germline V lookup: CDR1 SGDLS, CDR2 YYNGEE. The ends were cut back, 4 bases at V and 7 bases at J, with 12 bases in the middle. Written as DNA, the CDR3 is TGTGCCAGCAGCCCAGAAAACACGAATGAGCAGTTCTTC. Translation: CASSPENTNEQFF.

This clonotype was counted only a few times. V is TRBV5-6 and J is TRBJ1-6, with 7 bases matching TRBD1. Germline loops: CDR1 SGHDT, CDR2 YYEEEE. The CDR3 is made up of 16 amino acids. The V segment lost 6 bases and the J segment 6 bases; nucleotides outside the gene matches: 12. The CDR3 DNA is TGTGCCAGCAACAAAATCGGGACAGTCCTTAATTCACCCCTCCACTTT. It is translated as CASNKIGTVLNSPLHF. The whole variable domain, filled in from reference TRBV5-6 and TRBJ1-6, reads DAGVTQSPTHLIKTRGQQVTLRCSPKSGHDTVSWYQQALGQGPQFIFQYYEEEERQRGNFPDRFSGHQFPNYSSELNVNALLLGDSALYLCASNKIGTVLNSPLHFGNGTRLTVT.

This clonotype was seen ten or more times. Here the CDR3 reads CASSSRVGYTNEKLFF. CDR3 DNA sequence: TGTGCCAGCAGCTCCCGGGTGGGGTACACTAATGAAAAACTGTTTTTT. The chain joins TRBV5-6 to TRBJ1-4; D gene ambiguous. The ends were cut back, 3 bases at V and 2 bases at J, with 14 bases in the middle. The CDR3 runs 16 residues. Germline V gene lookup returns CDR1 SGHDT and CDR2 YYEEEE.

This clonotype was seen more than once but under ten times. This rearrangement joins TRBV20-1 to TRBJ2-5, with TRBD2 matching over 12 bases. The CDR3 extends over 14 amino acids. The germline CDR1 and CDR2 sequences are DFQATT and SNEGSKA (reference sequence). Trimming took 3 bases from V and 3 from J; bases not matched to a gene: 2. The CDR3 DNA follows: TGCAGTGCTAGCCTAGCGGGGGGGGAAGAGACCCAGTACTTC. The encoded protein is CSASLAGGEETQYF.

This clonotype appeared a few times. The chain has TRBV20-1 and TRBJ1-4; 9 bases line up with TRBD1. CDR3 length: 16 amino acids. Looked up from germline, CDR1 is DFQATT and CDR2 is SNEGSKA (reference sequence). J was trimmed by 8 bases and V by 3 bases; bases with no gene match: 13. The CDR3 bases are TGCAGTGCTAGGGACCTTCCGGGACAGGGAAACGAAAAACTGTTTTTT. It codes for CSARDLPGQGNEKLFF.

The V gene is TRBV7-2, the J gene TRBJ1-2; possible D gene TRBD1, 6 bases. The germline gives CDR1 SGHTA, CDR2 FQGNSA. V was pared by 9 bases and J by 1 base, with 15 bases between. The CDR3 totals 14 residues. The CDR3 bases are TGTGCCAGTGTGAACAGGGAGTATAACTATGGCTACACCTTC. It specifies CASVNREYNYGYTF.

At least ten counts were recorded for this clonotype. The chain is built from TRBV12-3 or TRBV12-4 and TRBJ2-3; perhaps TRBD2 as D (6 bases). The germline V and J ends were trimmed by 3 bases and 4 bases, with 8 bases remaining between them. The CDR3 runs to 13 residues. CDR3 DNA: TGTGCCAGCAGTTTGGCGGGGTCAGATACGCAGTATTTT. Residues: CASSLAGSDTQYF.